The clone carrying this TCR beta chain was counted only a few times. Its antigen is currently unknown. This sample was included in a study of T-cell memory formation after mild COVID-19. Findings of the study overall: A second wave expanding day 15 to 37 was CD4+-biased; contracting clones were balanced. For contracting clones, CD4+ ones sat mainly in CM and EM, CD8+ in EMRA.

CDR3 length: 11 amino acids. CDR1 is KGHSH, CDR2 LQKENI, per germline. V was trimmed by 5 bases and J by 13 bases, leaving 12 bases between them. The TCR alpha and TCR beta cDNA libraries, bearing sample barcodes and UMIs, were generated by 5'RACE using constant-segment primers. MiXCR, applied by TCRdb to the 5' RACE reads, yields one record per CDR3 protein. The table lists fewer than 150,000 distinct CDR3 sequences, over 15% of them singletons, with roughly 5.3% in the top ten. The J gene is TRBJ2-1, the V gene TRBV18, with D tentatively TRBD1 (6 bases). Sequenced input: PBMCs or a T cell subset sorted from them (not recorded which). The clonotype originates from a man aged 18-30 years who had mild COVID-19 (a few samples of this study predate the infection). Cell type and time point are not known. The CDR3 loop is CASSYQGPQFF. The CDR3 bases are TGTGCCAGCTCATATCAGGGGCCCCAGTTCTTC. Drawing the rest from reference TRBV18 and TRBJ2-1, the complete variable domain is NAGVMQNPRHLVRRRGQEARLRCSPMKGHSHVYWYRQLPEEGLKFMVYLQKENIIDESGMPKERFSAEFPKEGPSILRIQQVVRGDSAAYFCASSYQGPQFFGPGTRLTVL.